The 8 T cell receptor beta chains presented below share a single source sample, sequenced in a study of T cell repertoires in cytomegalovirus infection. MiXCR, run by TCRdb on the reads, gives a single entry per CDR3 protein. The sample includes fewer than 350,000 distinct CDR3 sequences, about a sixth seen only once; the top ten take about 12%. Sequencing input: PBMCs. Every receptor here comes from a human donor in good health (CMV status not recorded). Some clones in this sample may be carry-over from other donors' samples.

This clonotype appeared many times. This chain uses TRBV7-2 with TRBJ1-6, with a weak D call TRBD1 (5 bases). Germline lookup yields CDR1 SGHTA and CDR2 FQGNSA. Trimming removed 3 bases from V and 2 bases from J, with 8 bases in between. This CDR3 comprises 15 residues. CDR3 protein: CASSFQGTYNSPLHF. The DNA for the CDR3 is TGTGCCAGCAGCTTTCAGGGAACCTATAATTCACCCCTCCACTTT.

The chain combines TRBV6-8 with TRBJ1-5, with 7 nucleotides matching TRBD1. After removal of 5 bases from V and 0 bases from J, the junction contained 7 bases not matched to a gene. CDR1 and CDR2 (germline): MNHGY, SAAAGT. CDR3 length equals 16 residues. The chain's CDR3 is CASSLQTGISNQPQHF. CDR3 sequence (DNA): TGTGCCAGCAGTCTCCAGACAGGGATTAGCAATCAGCCCCAGCATTTT.

The rearrangement links TRBV20-1 to TRBJ2-7, with D perhaps given as TRBD1 or TRBD2 (6 bases each). The CDR3 totals 17 residues. Germline lookup yields CDR1 DFQATT and CDR2 SNEGSKA (reference sequence). V lost 0 bases to trimming and J lost 0 bases, with 18 bases between them. As DNA, the CDR3 is TGCAGTGCTAGAGAGGAGGGGGGCAGGAGGAGCTCCTACGAGCAGTACTTC. Protein sequence: CSAREEGGRRSSYEQYF.

This chain connects TRBV7-2 to TRBJ1-4, with unresolved D. Trimming took off 1 base at V and 7 bases at J, with 10 bases between the two ends. The CDR3 totals 14 residues. CDR1 SGHTA and CDR2 FQGNSA come from the germline V gene. Written as DNA, the CDR3 is TGTGCCAGCAGCTTAGGATGGGAGAGTGAAAAACTGTTTTTT. Its protein is CASSLGWESEKLFF.

The chain links TRBV2 to TRBJ2-5; 10 nucleotides match TRBD2. Germline lookup yields CDR1 SNHLY and CDR2 FYNNEI. Germline trimming cut 8 bases from V and 7 bases from J; bases unmatched to any gene: 7. This CDR3 has 13 amino acids. The CDR3 sequence: CASSPSGGGTQYF. CDR3 in DNA: TGTGCCAGCTCGCCTAGCGGGGGTGGGACCCAGTACTTC.

In this sample, this clonotype turned up many times. J is TRBJ2-7 and V is TRBV12-3 or TRBV12-4; 7 nucleotides agree with TRBD1. The V segment lost 3 bases and the J segment 0 bases; nucleotides outside the gene matches: 5. The CDR3 has 15 residues. This CDR3 is CASSFTGASSYEQYF. In DNA, the CDR3 is TGTGCCAGCAGTTTTACAGGGGCCTCCTCCTACGAGCAGTACTTC.

This clonotype was seen a few times. The CDR3 region is CAISSGATKNIQYF. CDR3 in DNA: TGTGCCATCAGTTCAGGGGCCACCAAAAACATTCAGTACTTC. The chain uses TRBV10-3 and TRBJ2-4, with D possibly matching TRBD1 (6 bases). Germline CDR1 reads ENHRY; CDR2 reads SYGVKD. Trimming stripped 5 bases from V and 2 bases from J, with 10 bases between. The CDR3 length is 14 residues.

J is TRBJ2-7 and V is TRBV7-2; the match to TRBD2 covers 8 bases. This CDR3 contains 16 residues. Germline values: CDR1 SGHTA, CDR2 FQGNSA. V was clipped by 1 base and J by 2 bases; unmatched bases: 7. This CDR3 is CASSLVSGGEAYEQYF. In nucleotides, the CDR3 is TGTGCCAGCAGCTTAGTATCGGGGGGGGAGGCCTACGAGCAGTACTTC.